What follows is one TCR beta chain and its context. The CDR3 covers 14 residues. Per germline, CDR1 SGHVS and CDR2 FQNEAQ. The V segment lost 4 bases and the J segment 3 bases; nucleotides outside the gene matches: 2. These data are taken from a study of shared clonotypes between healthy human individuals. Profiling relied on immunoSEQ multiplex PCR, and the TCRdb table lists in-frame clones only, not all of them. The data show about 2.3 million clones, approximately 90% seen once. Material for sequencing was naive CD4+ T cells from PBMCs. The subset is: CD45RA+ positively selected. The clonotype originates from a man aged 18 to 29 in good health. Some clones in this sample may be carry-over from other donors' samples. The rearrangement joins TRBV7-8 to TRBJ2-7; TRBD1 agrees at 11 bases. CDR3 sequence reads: CASSWGTGGYEQYF. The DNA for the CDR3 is TGTGCCAGCAGCTGGGGGACAGGGGGCTACGAGCAGTACTTC. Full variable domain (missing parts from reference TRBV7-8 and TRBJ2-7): GAGVSQSPRYKVAKRGQDVALRCDPISGHVSLFWYQQALGQGPEFLTYFQNEAQLDKSGLPSDRFFAERPEGSVSTLKIQRTQQEDSAVYLCASSWGTGGYEQYFGPGTRLTVT.